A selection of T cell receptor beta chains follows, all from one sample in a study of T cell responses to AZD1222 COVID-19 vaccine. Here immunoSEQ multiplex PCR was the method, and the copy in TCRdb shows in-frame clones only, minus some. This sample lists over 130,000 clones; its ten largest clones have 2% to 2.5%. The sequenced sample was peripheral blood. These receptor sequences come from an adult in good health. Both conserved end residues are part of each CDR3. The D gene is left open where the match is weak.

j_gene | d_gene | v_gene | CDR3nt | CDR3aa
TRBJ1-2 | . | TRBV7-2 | TGTGCCAGCAGCTTAGGGGGAGGGTGGGAGGCTAACTATGGCTACACCTTC | CASSLGGGWEANYGYTF
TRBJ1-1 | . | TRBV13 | TGTGCCAGCAGCTTAGATCGGGACGAAGCTTTCTTT | CASSLDRDEAFF
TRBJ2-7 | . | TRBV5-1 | TGCGCCAGCAGCTTACCCAGGGTCTACGAGCAGTACTTC | CASSLPRVYEQYF
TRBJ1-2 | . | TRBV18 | TGTGCCAGCTCACCACTCAACCGCGATGCACATGGCTACACCTTC | CASSPLNRDAHGYTF
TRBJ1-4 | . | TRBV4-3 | TGCGCCAGCAGCCAAGATCGGGGGGATAATGAAAAACTGTTTTTT | CASSQDRGDNEKLFF
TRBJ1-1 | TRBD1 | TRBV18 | TGTGCCAGCTCACCGGACAGGGGAGGCACTGAAGCTTTCTTT | CASSPDRGGTEAFF
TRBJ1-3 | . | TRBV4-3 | TGCGCCAGCAGCCAAGGGATCTCTGGAAACACCATATATTTT | CASSQGISGNTIYF
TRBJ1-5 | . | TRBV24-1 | TGTGCCACCAGTGATGCAGTACAGGGAGGTCAGCCCCAGCATTTT | CATSDAVQGGQPQHF
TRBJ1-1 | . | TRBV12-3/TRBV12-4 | TGTGCCAGCAGTTTGTGGGAGAACACTGAAGCTTTCTTT | CASSLWENTEAFF
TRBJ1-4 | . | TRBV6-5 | TGTGCCAGCGGTTCCACGGGGGGTGAAAAACTGTTTTTT | CASGSTGGEKLFF
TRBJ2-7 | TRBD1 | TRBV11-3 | TGTGCCAGCAGCTCGACAGGGTACGAGCAGTACTTC | CASSSTGYEQYF
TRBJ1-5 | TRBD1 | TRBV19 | TGTGCCAGTAGTATATCGGCAGGGGGAAATCAGCCCCAGCATTTT | CASSISAGGNQPQHF
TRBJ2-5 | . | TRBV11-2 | TGTGCCAGCAGCGTGGGGGACTTAGAGACCCAGTACTTC | CASSVGDLETQYF
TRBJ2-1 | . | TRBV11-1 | TGTGCCAGCAGCTCCATGACTCAGCAGTGGGGCAATGAGCAGTTCTTC | CASSSMTQQWGNEQFF
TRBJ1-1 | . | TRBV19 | TGTGCCAGTAGTCCCCTATATGGGACTGAAGCTTTCTTT | CASSPLYGTEAFF
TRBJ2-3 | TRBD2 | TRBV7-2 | TGTGCCAGCAGCCTCACCGGGACTAGCGGCACAGATACGCAGTATTTT | CASSLTGTSGTDTQYF
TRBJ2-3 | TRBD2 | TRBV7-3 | TGTGCCAGCAGCTTAGGGCCAGCGGGGAGCACAGATACGCAGTATTTT | CASSLGPAGSTDTQYF
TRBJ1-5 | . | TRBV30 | TGTGCCTGGAGTCCGCTGGCGGGCAATCAGCCCCAGCATTTT | CAWSPLAGNQPQHF
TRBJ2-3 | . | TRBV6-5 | TGTGCCAGCAGTTACGGTTCGGCGACAGATACGCAGTATTTT | CASSYGSATDTQYF
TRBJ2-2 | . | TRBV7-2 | TGTGCCAGCAGCTTTGTTGGGGGGGCCCGAACCGGGGAGCTGTTTTTT | CASSFVGGARTGELFF
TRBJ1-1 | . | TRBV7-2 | TGTGCCAGCAGCTTAGCTGCAGGGAACACTGAAGCTTTCTTT | CASSLAAGNTEAFF